The 32 T cell receptor beta chains given below trace back to one sample, sequenced in a study of graft-versus-host responses after intestinal transplantation. Libraries were prepared by immunoSEQ multiplex PCR; TCRdb keeps only in-frame clonotypes and omits some of them. This sample has about 97,000 clones; 90% occur once, and the top ten carry 16%. The material sequenced was PBMCs, taken about 460 days after intestinal transplant. All receptors derive from a human patient who received an intestinal transplant, so some T cells may come from the graft donor.

This clone was recorded a few times. The V gene is TRBV4-1, the J gene TRBJ2-3; 10 bases line up with TRBD1. The CDR3 has 15 residues. Germline V gives CDR1 MGHRA, CDR2 YSYEKL. With 2 bases clipped from V and 11 bases from J, the junction kept 10 bases outside the gene matches. Written as DNA, the CDR3 is TGCGCCAGCAGCCAACAGACAGGGGGCATTCGTGAGCAGTATTTT. Translating gives CASSQQTGGIREQYF.

V gene TRBV21-1 combines with J gene TRBJ2-6; the table gives TRBD1 as D, unverified against the DNA. TRBV21-1 corresponds to a pseudogene. The CDR3 extends over 14 amino acids. This chain's CDR3 is CASMGLSGANVLTF. Written as DNA, the CDR3 is TGTGCCAGCATGGGCCTCTCTGGGGCCAACGTCCTGACTTTC.

The J gene is TRBJ2-7, the V gene TRBV27; 8 nucleotides align to TRBD1. This CDR3 has 14 amino acids. J was trimmed by 2 bases and V by 8 bases; bases with no gene match: 8. The germline CDR1 and CDR2 sequences are MNHEY and SMNVEV (reference sequence). CDR3 DNA sequence: TGTGCCAGCCAGCAGGGGGCCCCCCCCTACGAGCAGTACTTC. Protein product: CASQQGAPPYEQYF.

This chain joins TRBV7-6 and TRBJ1-2; D not resolved. The germline V and J ends were trimmed by 1 base and 4 bases, with 16 bases remaining between them. This CDR3 is 16 amino acids long. The germline CDR1 and CDR2 sequences are SGHVS and FNYEAQ. The CDR3 region is CASSLGLSGSTYGYTF. The CDR3 DNA reads as TGTGCCAGCAGCTTAGGTTTGTCTGGGAGTACCTATGGCTACACCTTC.

The chain combines TRBV7-6 with TRBJ1-3; TRBD1 might be the D (5 bases). The CDR3 is made up of 15 amino acids. Germline V gene data show CDR1 as SGHVS and CDR2 as FNYEAQ. The V and J ends lost 5 bases and 1 base respectively, with 12 bases between them. CDR3 sequence reads: CASSPQGGSGNTIYF. The CDR3, as DNA: TGTGCCAGCAGCCCCCAGGGTGGATCTGGAAACACCATATATTTT.

J is TRBJ1-2 and V is TRBV6-5, with unresolved D. The germline V gene has CDR1 MNHEY and CDR2 SVGAGI. The germline V and J ends were trimmed by 8 bases and 8 bases, with 15 bases remaining between them. The CDR3 has 12 amino acids. CDR3 in DNA: TGTGCCAGCCTTGGAAGGGCGGGGGGCTACACCTTC. This sequence encodes CASLGRAGGYTF.

The chain couples TRBV6-5 to TRBJ1-1, with a possible D match to TRBD1 (5 bases). From germline, CDR1 is MNHEY and CDR2 SVGAGI. There are 15 residues in the CDR3. V lost 0 bases and J 1 base, leaving 9 bases between the germline ends. The CDR3 nucleotides read TGTGCCAGCAGTTACTCTGGGGGAAGGAACACTGAAGCTTTCTTT. Its translation is CASSYSGGRNTEAFF.

This chain links TRBV6-5 with TRBJ1-1; D perhaps matches TRBD1 (5 bases). Per the germline V gene, CDR1 is MNHEY and CDR2 is SVGAGI. CDR3 size: 14 residues. V lost 3 bases and J 3 bases, leaving 11 bases between the germline ends. For the CDR3, the DNA is TGTGCCAGCAGTTATTCAAGGGGATACACTGAAGCTTTCTTT. Amino acids: CASSYSRGYTEAFF.

This clone was seen once. The rearrangement links TRBV5-1 to TRBJ1-1; D call uncertain. Per the germline V gene, CDR1 is SGHRS and CDR2 is YFSETQ. CDR3 length: 13 amino acids. V lost 0 bases, J lost 4 bases, and 7 bases lay in between. As DNA, the CDR3 is TGCGCCAGCAGCTTGGATGTGAGCACTGAAGCTTTCTTT. Its protein is CASSLDVSTEAFF.

The genes are TRBV6-5 and TRBJ2-3, with D perhaps TRBD2 (6 bases). The V gene's germline CDR1 is MNHEY and CDR2 SVGAGI. The ends were cut back, 2 bases at V and 6 bases at J, with 12 bases in the middle. The CDR3 has 14 amino acids. The DNA of the CDR3 is TGTGCCAGCAGTTACCGCCGTGGGGGGGATACGCAGTATTTT. As protein: CASSYRRGGDTQYF.

V and J are TRBV5-1 and TRBJ2-7, with D possibly matching TRBD2 (6 bases). Trimming pared 5 bases from V and 0 bases from J, leaving 12 bases between. The CDR3 is 14 amino acids. The germline V gene has CDR1 SGHRS and CDR2 YFSETQ. DNA of the CDR3: TGCGCCAGCAGAGTACCCGGGAGCTCCTACGAGCAGTACTTC. Residues: CASRVPGSSYEQYF.

The chain joins TRBV19 to TRBJ1-4; 8 positions agree with TRBD1. The ends lost 5 bases at V and 7 bases at J; junction bases unmatched: 9. This CDR3 has 15 residues. The germline V gene encodes CDR1 LNHDA and CDR2 SQIVND (reference sequence). The chain's CDR3 is CASSPPGGWGEKLFF. CDR3 nucleotides: TGTGCCAGTAGTCCCCCAGGGGGCTGGGGTGAAAAACTGTTTTTT.

The V and J genes are TRBV5-6 and TRBJ1-3, with D unresolved. V lost 1 base, J lost 0 bases, and 11 bases lay in between. CDR1 and CDR2 (germline): SGHDT, YYEEEE. This CDR3 region has 16 residues. The CDR3, as DNA: TGTGCCAGCAGCTTGTACCGGTGGGGCTCTGGAAACACCATATATTTT. It encodes CASSLYRWGSGNTIYF.

This chain uses TRBV7-9 with TRBJ2-5; D might be TRBD2 (5 bases). The CDR3 consists of 15 residues. Trimming pared 7 bases from V and 3 bases from J, leaving 18 bases between. The germline V gene encodes CDR1 SEHNR and CDR2 FQNEAQ (reference sequence). In nucleotides, the CDR3 is TGTGCCAGCACCCAGCAGCAGACTACCAAAGAGACCCAGTACTTC. Translating gives CASTQQQTTKETQYF.

V is TRBV4-2 and J is TRBJ1-1; D may be TRBD1 (5 bases). This CDR3 has 14 amino acids. The germline V and J ends were trimmed by 0 bases and 9 bases, with 14 bases remaining between them. The germline V gene has CDR1 LGHNA and CDR2 YNFKEQ. The CDR3 loop is CASSQESFPGQAFF. The DNA of the CDR3 is TGTGCCAGCAGCCAAGAATCTTTTCCAGGGCAAGCTTTCTTT.

This clone is a singleton in its sample. The rearrangement joins TRBV19 to TRBJ1-5; 9 bases align to TRBD1. From germline, CDR1 is LNHDA and CDR2 SQIVND (reference sequence). The CDR3 covers 17 residues. The trim removed 8 bases at V and 0 bases at J, leaving 11 bases unmatched. The CDR3 sequence: CASWDRERGYSNQPQHF. In DNA, the CDR3 is TGTGCCAGTTGGGACAGGGAGAGGGGCTATAGCAATCAGCCCCAGCATTTT.

The chain combines TRBV5-4 with TRBJ1-2, with D perhaps matching TRBD1 (5 bases). This CDR3 spans 15 amino acids. V shed 0 bases and J shed 3 bases, with 12 bases lying between them. CDR1 SGHNT and CDR2 YYREEE come from the germline V gene (reference sequence). The CDR3 spells CASSLVGRVDYGYTF. CDR3 bases: TGTGCCAGCAGCTTGGTGGGCAGGGTTGACTATGGCTACACCTTC.

The chain employs TRBV6-1 and TRBJ1-5, with D uncertain. The CDR3 totals 13 residues. Trimming took 4 bases from V and 2 from J, leaving 6 bases between them. Per germline, CDR1 MNHNS and CDR2 SASEGT. Here the CDR3 reads CASSAVGNQPQHF. Here the CDR3 DNA reads TGTGCCAGCAGTGCGGTAGGCAATCAGCCCCAGCATTTT.

This sequence joins TRBV4-2 and TRBJ2-7; 7 bases are a match to TRBD1. After removal of 0 bases from V and 1 base from J, the junction contained 6 bases not matched to a gene. The germline V gene has CDR1 LGHNA and CDR2 YNFKEQ. There are 16 residues in the CDR3. CDR3 amino acids: CASSQDKGGGSYEQYF. The CDR3 region has the DNA TGTGCCAGCAGCCAAGATAAAGGGGGCGGGTCCTACGAGCAGTACTTC.

The rearrangement links TRBV11-2 to TRBJ2-5, with D maybe TRBD1 (5 bases). V lost 0 bases, J lost 4 bases, and 12 bases lay in between. CDR3 length: 15 amino acids. CDR1 is SGHAT and CDR2 is FQNNGV in the germline V gene. The CDR3 DNA is TGTGCCAGCAGCTTAGAGGGCAGGGTGGGAGAGACCCAGTACTTC. Translated, it gives CASSLEGRVGETQYF.

In this sample, this clone turned up a few times. The chain carries TRBV5-6 and TRBJ2-2; possible D gene TRBD2, 6 bases. This CDR3 spans 15 amino acids. V lost 1 base and J 3 bases, leaving 10 bases between the germline ends. CDR1 is SGHDT, CDR2 YYEEEE, per germline. The CDR3 protein is CASSLRRGHTGELFF. The DNA of the CDR3 is TGTGCCAGCAGCTTGAGGCGGGGACACACCGGGGAGCTGTTTTTT.

This chain links TRBV2 with TRBJ2-1; D gene unclear. The length of the CDR3 is 11 residues. V was pared by 6 bases and J by 8 bases, with 8 bases between. CDR1 is SNHLY and CDR2 is FYNNEI in the germline V gene. The CDR3 protein is CASSRNYEQFF. The CDR3 coding sequence is TGTGCCAGCAGCCGCAACTATGAGCAGTTCTTC.

V is TRBV12-5 and J is TRBJ1-3; TRBD1 matches at 7 bases. The J segment lost 0 bases and the V segment lost 6 bases, leaving 2 bases of the junction unmatched. CDR3 length: 14 amino acids. The V gene's germline CDR1 is LGHNT and CDR2 FRNRAP. CDR3 amino acids: CASGGTASGNTIYF. DNA for the CDR3: TGTGCTAGTGGGGGGACAGCCTCTGGAAACACCATATATTTT.

The rearrangement links TRBV6-5 to TRBJ2-5; D is unresolved. This CDR3 contains 13 residues. V gave up 6 bases and J gave up 1 base, with 9 bases separating them. Germline V lookup: CDR1 MNHEY, CDR2 SVGAGI. The CDR3 protein is CASSSDIQETQYF. CDR3 nucleotide sequence: TGTGCCAGCAGCTCCGACATCCAAGAGACCCAGTACTTC.

In this sample, this clone turned up once. The chain combines TRBV11-2 with TRBJ1-1; D gene uncertain. Germline V gives CDR1 SGHAT, CDR2 FQNNGV. Trimming stripped 1 base from V and 6 bases from J, with 12 bases between. This CDR3 spans 14 amino acids. The CDR3, as DNA: TGTGCCAGCAGCTTAGGTCTTGGAGGGTCTGAAGCTTTCTTT. Translation gives CASSLGLGGSEAFF.

The chain employs TRBV6-5 and TRBJ2-1; the match to TRBD2 covers 7 bases. CDR3 length equals 15 residues. J lost 6 bases, V lost 8 bases, and 13 bases had no gene match. Germline values: CDR1 MNHEY, CDR2 SVGAGI. The chain's CDR3 is CASDPRGITSNEQFF. The CDR3 DNA reads TGTGCCAGCGATCCGCGGGGGATTACCTCCAATGAGCAGTTCTTC.

The rearrangement links TRBV18 to TRBJ2-6; TRBD2 matches 7 bases. CDR1 is KGHSH, CDR2 LQKENI, per germline. V was clipped by 3 bases and J by 2 bases; unmatched bases: 1. The CDR3 sequence is 15 residues long. CDR3 protein: CASSPREAGANVLTF. CDR3 in DNA: TGTGCCAGCTCACCCCGGGAGGCTGGGGCCAACGTCCTGACTTTC.

This chain uses TRBV6-5 with TRBJ2-5; D might be TRBD2 (5 bases). Germline V gene sequence: CDR1 MNHEY, CDR2 SVGAGI. V was trimmed by 6 bases and J by 5 bases, leaving 13 bases between them. CDR3 size: 13 residues. CDR3 sequence (DNA): TGTGCCAGCAGGCTCGCGGGCGAGGAGACCCAGTACTTC. This gives the protein CASRLAGEETQYF.

The rearrangement uses TRBV5-4 and TRBJ1-1, with D uncertain. Germline CDR1 reads SGHNT; CDR2 reads YYREEE (reference sequence). V lost 1 base and J lost 0, with 10 bases in between. The CDR3 totals 15 residues. CDR3 nucleotide sequence: TGTGCCAGCAGCTTGCCTTCGGGAATGAACACTGAAGCTTTCTTT. Translated, it gives CASSLPSGMNTEAFF. Supplemented by reference TRBV5-4 and TRBJ1-1, the full variable domain reads ETGVTQSPTHLIKTRGQQVTLRCSSQSGHNTVSWYQQALGQGPQFIFQYYREEENGRGNFPPRFSGLQFPNYSSELNVNALELDDSALYLCASSLPSGMNTEAFFGQGTRLTVV.

The chain uses TRBV18 and TRBJ1-5; no definite D call. Germline V lookup: CDR1 KGHSH, CDR2 LQKENI. The CDR3 runs to 13 residues. Trimming removed 4 bases at V and 3 bases at J, with 7 bases between. Here the CDR3 reads CASSLALNQPQHF. In DNA form, the CDR3 reads TGTGCCAGCTCACTTGCACTCAATCAGCCCCAGCATTTT.

V and J are TRBV18 and TRBJ1-2; 10 nucleotides line up with TRBD1. Looked up from germline, CDR1 is KGHSH and CDR2 is LQKENI. V was clipped by 5 bases and J by 5 bases; unmatched bases: 8. The length of the CDR3 is 15 residues. CDR3 bases: TGTGCCAGCTCAGACGACAGGGGGCCCGCTTATGGCTACACCTTC. Translation gives CASSDDRGPAYGYTF.

V and J are TRBV9 and TRBJ2-1; D is perhaps TRBD2 (6 bases). The CDR3 runs 15 residues. Germline assignment: CDR1 SGDLS and CDR2 YYNGEE. The V end lost 3 bases, the J end lost 4 bases, and 14 bases lay between the germline ends. The DNA of the CDR3 is TGTGCCAGCAGCGCCCCTAGCGCGGGATACAATGAGCAGTTCTTC. As protein: CASSAPSAGYNEQFF.